The present T cell receptor (beta chain) was sequenced within a study of T cells in Graves' hyperthyroidism and ophthalmopathy. Study results and limitations: Appearing also in blood were most of the thyroid clonotypes expanded above 0.001. A 13 V-J model separated ophthalmopathy from stable hyperthyroidism.

Remarks on this clonotype: The antigen is not known.

TCR beta CDR3 regions were amplified from RNA transcripts. With the HTBI primer set, the TCR CDR3 went through a first round of RT-PCR. TCRdb recomputed calls from the multiplex PCR reads with MiXCR, one row per CDR3 protein. The sample lists more than 500,000 distinct CDR3 sequences; 15% to 20% were seen once. Trimming shortened V by 1 base and J by 4 bases, and 10 bases separated the two germline ends. In germline, CDR1 is MGHRA, CDR2 YSYEKL. The CDR3 spans 14 residues. The sample comprised blood. The receptor comes from a woman under 40 with Graves' hyperthyroidism. The J gene is TRBJ1-2, the V gene TRBV4-1; possible D gene TRBD1, 5 bases. The CDR3 DNA follows: TGCGCCAGCAGCCAAGGGGGCGCCGGCTATGGCTACACCTTC. Translating it yields CASSQGGAGYGYTF.